The table lists the clone carrying this T cell receptor (beta chain) with a count of one. This specimen comes from a study of blood T cell repertoires in COVID-19. At the level of the study: Specimens from acute and convalescent COVID-19 originated in the United States, Italy and Spain.

As processed by the authors: Estimation of nucleated cell counts relied on the amplification of reference gene primers. Profiling relied on immunoSEQ multiplex PCR, and the TCRdb table lists in-frame clones only, not all of them. Clonal size and the V and J genes are those of that table, whereas D and trimming came from the DNA. The repertoire holds 90,000 to 110,000 clones, with about nine tenths as singletons. This clonotype was obtained from a human donor in a cohort sampled during active COVID-19. The sample comprised peripheral blood.

The CDR3 here is CASSLAGGAGYGYTF. As DNA, the CDR3 is TGTGCCAGCAGCTTGGCAGGGGGCGCCGGCTATGGCTACACCTTC. The rearrangement joins TRBV7-2 to TRBJ1-2, with 8 bases aligning to TRBD1. The CDR3 totals 15 residues. Germline CDR1 and CDR2: SGHTA and FQGNSA. J lost 4 bases, V lost 3 bases, and 7 bases had no gene match.